This T cell receptor beta chain came from a study of neurological immune-mediated disorders. This clonotype showed up many times. PBMCs stored at -80 C, numbering 2 million, were the origin of the unsorted libraries. The cDNA was produced through 5'RACE with 10-nucleotide random UMIs. One entry per CDR3 protein results from TCRdb running MiXCR on the 5' RACE reads. The data show 17,000 or so distinct CDR3 sequences, roughly 2.7% seen once. The V end was cut by 1 base, the J end by 3 bases, with 10 bases between. The CDR3 has 15 residues. CDR1 and CDR2 from the germline V gene are LGHDT and YNNKEL (reference sequence).

The source material was PBMCs. The receptor was isolated from a woman aged 18-35 years with multiple sclerosis. V is TRBV3-1 and J is TRBJ2-1; D is unresolved. The CDR3 sequence is CASSQGLEYYNEQFF. The CDR3 region has the DNA TGTGCCAGCAGCCAAGGCTTAGAATACTACAATGAGCAGTTCTTC.